Below are 11 T cell receptor beta chains sequenced from a single sample in a study of early T cells in non-severe SARS-CoV-2 infection. TCRdb itself ran the 5' RACE reads through MiXCR, one entry per CDR3 protein. The profile shows tens of thousands of distinct CDR3 sequences, roughly a sixth of them singletons. Material for sequencing was whole blood. These receptors originate from an adult who was a healthcare worker with PCR-confirmed SARS-CoV-2 infection or an uninfected control (not recorded which).

This chain joins TRBV4-1 and TRBJ1-1; D remains unclear. Trimming stripped 2 bases from V and 5 bases from J, with 9 bases between. This CDR3 region has 13 residues. CDR1 and CDR2 from the germline V gene are MGHRA and YSYEKL. The CDR3 region is CASSQSRVTEAFF. The CDR3 DNA reads as TGCGCCAGCAGCCAATCGAGAGTGACTGAAGCTTTCTTT.

The genes are TRBV7-8 and TRBJ1-6, with D uncertain. The CDR3 is 15 amino acids. Germline V CDR1 and CDR2: SGHVS, FQNEAQ. Trimming removed 2 bases at V and 0 bases at J, with 5 bases between. As DNA, the CDR3 is TGTGCCAGCAGCTTATTGAGCTCCTATAATTCACCCCTCCACTTT. Translating it yields CASSLLSSYNSPLHF. Full variable domain (remainder filled in from reference TRBV7-8 and TRBJ1-6): GAGVSQSPRYKVAKRGQDVALRCDPISGHVSLFWYQQALGQGPEFLTYFQNEAQLDKSGLPSDRFFAERPEGSVSTLKIQRTQQEDSAVYLCASSLLSSYNSPLHFGNGTRLTVT.

The rearrangement joins TRBV6-5 to TRBJ2-2; 7 positions agree with TRBD1. Germline CDR1 and CDR2: MNHEY and SVGAGI. V was pared by 4 bases and J by 4 bases, with 9 bases of the junction left unmatched. This CDR3 spans 16 amino acids. CDR3 region: CASSFHRGSGTGELFF. Written as DNA, the CDR3 is TGTGCCAGCAGTTTCCACAGGGGTTCGGGCACCGGGGAGCTGTTTTTT.

This clonotype was seen a handful of times. This chain uses TRBV4-1 with TRBJ1-4; D gene ambiguous. The V end lost 4 bases, the J end lost 13 bases, and 13 bases lay between the germline ends. The CDR3 runs to 12 residues. The germline gives CDR1 MGHRA, CDR2 YSYEKL. As DNA, the CDR3 is TGCGCCAGCAGCCCGGACGGGCGGAGACTGTTTTTT. It codes for CASSPDGRRLFF.

This rearrangement joins TRBV29-1 to TRBJ2-2; D ambiguous. Germline CDR1 and CDR2: SQVTM and ANQGSEA. This CDR3 has 14 residues. V was pared by 4 bases and J by 5 bases, with 14 bases between. The CDR3: CSVGSDIRTGELFF. Here the CDR3 DNA reads TGCAGCGTTGGGTCCGACATCCGTACCGGGGAGCTGTTTTTT.

The V and J genes are TRBV27 and TRBJ1-4; no reliable D call. The V end lost 6 bases, the J end lost 9 bases, and 17 bases lay between the germline ends. There are 14 residues in the CDR3. CDR1 is MNHEY and CDR2 is SMNVEV in the germline V gene (reference sequence). The CDR3 loop reads CASSQSWTGKKLFF. DNA for the CDR3: TGTGCCAGCAGCCAATCTTGGACCGGGAAAAAACTGTTTTTT.

The rearrangement links TRBV20-1 to TRBJ2-2; D not resolved. The V end lost 0 bases, the J end lost 13 bases, and 12 bases lay between the germline ends. The CDR3 is made up of 12 amino acids. Germline CDR1 is DFQATT and CDR2 is SNEGSKA (reference sequence). CDR3 amino acids: CSARDYQFGLFF. The CDR3 DNA is TGCAGTGCTAGAGATTACCAATTTGGGCTGTTTTTT.

This sequence joins TRBV12-3 or TRBV12-4 and TRBJ2-1; 9 bases align to TRBD2. The CDR3 runs 16 residues. V gave up 5 bases and J gave up 1 base; unmatched junction bases: 6. The DNA for the CDR3 is TGTGCCAGCAGTCTTTTAGCGGGAGCATCCTACAATGAGCAGTTCTTC. Residues: CASSLLAGASYNEQFF.

This clonotype was counted only a few times. This chain joins TRBV12-3 or TRBV12-4 and TRBJ2-7; 7 nucleotides agree with TRBD1. V shed 1 base, J shed 3 bases, and the junction held 9 bases outside the gene matches. This CDR3 is built from 16 residues. Here the CDR3 DNA reads TGTGCCAGCAGTTTAGTCAGGGGGACAGTCCTCTACGAGCAGTACTTC. Its translation: CASSLVRGTVLYEQYF.

The chain uses TRBV7-9 and TRBJ2-2; 7 bases fit TRBD1. Germline loops: CDR1 SEHNR, CDR2 FQNEAQ (reference sequence). This CDR3 spans 18 amino acids. The trim removed 4 bases at V and 6 bases at J, leaving 17 bases unmatched. DNA for the CDR3: TGTGCCAGCAGCTCCGACCTCAACAGGGGAGTATCACCCGGGGAGCTGTTTTTT. This encodes CASSSDLNRGVSPGELFF.

This clonotype was seen ten or more times. The rearrangement links TRBV5-5 to TRBJ2-5, with a weak D call TRBD2 (5 bases). The CDR3 consists of 14 residues. Trimming shortened V by 0 bases and J by 1 base, and 7 bases separated the two germline ends. Looked up from germline, CDR1 is SGHKS and CDR2 is YYEKEE (reference sequence). Here the CDR3 DNA reads TGTGCCAGCAGCTTGGCGGGGTCCCAAGAGACCCAGTACTTC. Protein: CASSLAGSQETQYF. Filled out from reference TRBV5-5 and TRBJ2-5, the complete variable domain reads DAGVTQSPTHLIKTRGQQVTLRCSPISGHKSVSWYQQVLGQGPQFIFQYYEKEERGRGNFPDRFSARQFPNYSSELNVNALLLGDSALYLCASSLAGSQETQYFGPGTRLLVL.